This TCR beta chain was recorded in a study of tumor-infiltrating lymphocytes in localized non-small cell lung cancer. CDR3 size: 15 residues. CDR1 is MNHEY and CDR2 is SMNVEV in the germline V gene (reference sequence). Germline trimming cut 4 bases from V and 4 bases from J; bases unmatched to any gene: 7. Libraries were prepared by immunoSEQ multiplex PCR; TCRdb keeps only in-frame clonotypes and omits some of them. Of around 13,000 clones listed, around 68% are singletons. Sequences were obtained from uninvolved lung tissue not adjacent to the tumor. The gene calls are TRBV27 and TRBJ2-5, with 9 bases matching TRBD1. This clonotype was obtained from a human donor with non-small cell lung cancer. CDR3 coding DNA: TGTGCCAGCAGTTCCTATACAGGGGGCGCAGAGACCCAGTACTTC. Its translation: CASSSYTGGAETQYF.